This entry lists 10 T cell receptor beta chains sequenced from one sample in a study of T cells in women clearing cervical HPV infection. Produced via immunoSEQ multiplex PCR; TCRdb's table is partial and in-frame only. The sample data list roughly 49,000 clones. The specimen sequenced was blood buffy coat. The receptors were gathered from a woman between 18 and 75 years old with a cervical HPV16 infection that either progressed to CIN3+ or cleared (not recorded which).

As concerns this clone: The read falls 3 residues short of the CDR3 end, and the missing part is taken from the germline J gene. The gene calls are TRBV20-1 and TRBJ2-5, with 8 bases fitting TRBD2. The CDR3 loop spans 17 amino acids. After removal of 0 bases from V and 0 bases from J, the junction contained 9 bases not matched to a gene. Germline CDR1 and CDR2: DFQATT and SNEGSKA (reference sequence). CDR3 region: CSARDLVAGRYQETQYF. Incomplete CDR3 DNA: TGCAGTGCTAGAGATCTGGTAGCGGGGAGATACCAAGAGACC.

To note about this clone: The read ends 3 residues early relative to the CDR3; the germline J gene fills the gap. The chain is built from TRBV20-1 and TRBJ2-7; 8 bases agree with TRBD1. In germline, CDR1 is DFQATT, CDR2 SNEGSKA (reference sequence). V lost 4 bases and J lost 1; bases outside the gene matches: 3. CDR3 size: 13 residues. The CDR3 bases that were read are TGCAGTGCTACCCGGACAGGGTCCTACGAG. This translates into CSATRTGSYE. The complete CDR3 protein is CSATRTGSYEQYF.

Concerning this clone itself: The read finishes 3 residues shy of the CDR3 end, and the germline J gene is used to complete it. The chain links TRBV2 to TRBJ2-5, with 10 bases aligning to TRBD2. V shed 6 bases, J shed 5 bases, and the junction held 9 bases outside the gene matches. Germline CDR1 reads SNHLY; CDR2 reads FYNNEI. CDR3 length: 15 amino acids. The CDR3 is CASRPIAGGWETQYF. The sequenced part of the CDR3 DNA is TGTGCCAGCAGACCTATAGCGGGGGGCTGGGAGACC.

Comment on this clone: The CDR3 end lies 3 residues beyond the end of the read and is filled in from the germline J gene. The chain joins TRBV5-6 to TRBJ1-1, with D maybe TRBD1 (6 bases). The CDR3 has 13 amino acids. Per the germline V gene, CDR1 is SGHDT and CDR2 is YYEEEE. The V end lost 6 bases, the J end lost 5 bases, and 14 bases lay between the germline ends. The CDR3 DNA, read in part, is TGTGCCAGCACTGGGAACAGGGTAACTGAA. As protein: CASTGNRVTE. The entire CDR3 sequence reads CASTGNRVTEAFF.

As regards this clone: The sequence runs out 3 residues before the end of the CDR3; the remainder is reconstructed from the germline J gene. The V call is TRBV20-1, the J call TRBJ2-7; 9 bases map to TRBD2. The CDR3 has 13 amino acids. The germline gives CDR1 DFQATT, CDR2 SNEGSKA (reference sequence). Unmatched junction bases numbered 6, after V lost 5 bases and J lost 4 bases. CDR3 DNA, as far as it was read: TGCAGTGCTGAAGCGGGGGGAACTTACGAG. Translation: CSAEAGGTYE. In full, the CDR3 reads CSAEAGGTYEQYF.

Remarks on this clone: The read halts 3 residues ahead of the CDR3 end, with the missing end drawn from the germline J gene. The chain links TRBV10-3 to TRBJ2-4; 7 bases match TRBD1. This CDR3 contains 16 residues. V lost 2 bases and J lost 1; bases outside the gene matches: 5. Germline loops: CDR1 ENHRY, CDR2 SYGVKD. CDR3 protein: CAISEERGPAKNIQYF. The covered CDR3 bases are TGTGCCATCAGTGAGGAAAGGGGGCCGGCCAAAAACATT.

Regarding this clone: From the germline J gene comes the end of the CDR3, since the read stops 3 residues before it. The rearrangement joins TRBV19 to TRBJ2-3; D possibly corresponds to TRBD1 (5 bases). The CDR3 covers 13 residues. Germline V lookup: CDR1 LNHDA, CDR2 SQIVND (reference sequence). Here the CDR3 reads CASSIWGLETQYF. The covered CDR3 bases are TGTGCCAGTAGTATATGGGGCTTGGAGACG.

About this clone: The sequence runs out 3 residues before the end of the CDR3; the remainder is reconstructed from the germline J gene. The V call is TRBV29-1, the J call TRBJ1-1; 7 nucleotides line up with TRBD1. There are 12 residues in the CDR3. J was trimmed by 4 bases and V by 3 bases; bases with no gene match: 2. Germline values: CDR1 SQVTM, CDR2 ANQGSEA. The sequenced CDR3 bases are TGCAGCGTTGATGGGGACAGCACTGAA. The encoded protein is CSVDGDSTE. Given in full, the CDR3 is CSVDGDSTEAFF.

With regard to this clone: Read sequence stops 3 residues before the CDR3 end, and the germline J gene provides the missing end. This sequence joins TRBV2 and TRBJ1-5; D unclear. Trimming removed 6 bases from V and 0 bases from J, with 6 bases in between. The CDR3 spans 13 residues. Germline values: CDR1 SNHLY, CDR2 FYNNEI. CDR3 DNA (partial): TGTGCCAGCAGGCAGTATAGCAATCAGCCC. Amino acids: CASRQYSNQP. The whole CDR3 reads CASRQYSNQPQHF.

Remarks on this clone: The read halts 3 residues ahead of the CDR3 end, with the missing end drawn from the germline J gene. The rearrangement joins TRBV6-2 or TRBV6-3 to TRBJ1-5; possibly TRBD1 for D (5 bases). The germline gives CDR1 MNHEY, CDR2 SVGEGT. The CDR3 is 16 amino acids. V gave up 4 bases and J gave up 2 bases, with 15 bases separating them. The CDR3 here is CASSFAGRVGNQPQHF. The CDR3 DNA, read in part, is TGTGCCAGCAGTTTCGCCGGCAGGGTTGGCAATCAGCCC.